The present T cell receptor beta chain was sequenced within a study of cytomegalovirus exposure and HLA in healthy donors. Profiling relied on immunoSEQ multiplex PCR, and the TCRdb table lists in-frame clones only, not all of them. This table holds tens of thousands of clones, over 85% found once. The sequencing input was PBMCs. The sequence derives from a woman aged 18-30 years in good health and CMV-seropositive.

CDR3 sequence: CASSAGGGRGSSYEQYF. Written as DNA, the CDR3 is TGTGCCAGCAGCGCGGGGGGAGGTCGGGGATCGTCCTACGAGCAGTACTTC. The V and J genes are TRBV14 and TRBJ2-7; 8 positions match TRBD2. The length of the CDR3 is 17 residues. V shed 5 bases and J 1 base; nucleotides not matched to a gene: 13. The germline V gene has CDR1 SGHDN and CDR2 FVKESK.